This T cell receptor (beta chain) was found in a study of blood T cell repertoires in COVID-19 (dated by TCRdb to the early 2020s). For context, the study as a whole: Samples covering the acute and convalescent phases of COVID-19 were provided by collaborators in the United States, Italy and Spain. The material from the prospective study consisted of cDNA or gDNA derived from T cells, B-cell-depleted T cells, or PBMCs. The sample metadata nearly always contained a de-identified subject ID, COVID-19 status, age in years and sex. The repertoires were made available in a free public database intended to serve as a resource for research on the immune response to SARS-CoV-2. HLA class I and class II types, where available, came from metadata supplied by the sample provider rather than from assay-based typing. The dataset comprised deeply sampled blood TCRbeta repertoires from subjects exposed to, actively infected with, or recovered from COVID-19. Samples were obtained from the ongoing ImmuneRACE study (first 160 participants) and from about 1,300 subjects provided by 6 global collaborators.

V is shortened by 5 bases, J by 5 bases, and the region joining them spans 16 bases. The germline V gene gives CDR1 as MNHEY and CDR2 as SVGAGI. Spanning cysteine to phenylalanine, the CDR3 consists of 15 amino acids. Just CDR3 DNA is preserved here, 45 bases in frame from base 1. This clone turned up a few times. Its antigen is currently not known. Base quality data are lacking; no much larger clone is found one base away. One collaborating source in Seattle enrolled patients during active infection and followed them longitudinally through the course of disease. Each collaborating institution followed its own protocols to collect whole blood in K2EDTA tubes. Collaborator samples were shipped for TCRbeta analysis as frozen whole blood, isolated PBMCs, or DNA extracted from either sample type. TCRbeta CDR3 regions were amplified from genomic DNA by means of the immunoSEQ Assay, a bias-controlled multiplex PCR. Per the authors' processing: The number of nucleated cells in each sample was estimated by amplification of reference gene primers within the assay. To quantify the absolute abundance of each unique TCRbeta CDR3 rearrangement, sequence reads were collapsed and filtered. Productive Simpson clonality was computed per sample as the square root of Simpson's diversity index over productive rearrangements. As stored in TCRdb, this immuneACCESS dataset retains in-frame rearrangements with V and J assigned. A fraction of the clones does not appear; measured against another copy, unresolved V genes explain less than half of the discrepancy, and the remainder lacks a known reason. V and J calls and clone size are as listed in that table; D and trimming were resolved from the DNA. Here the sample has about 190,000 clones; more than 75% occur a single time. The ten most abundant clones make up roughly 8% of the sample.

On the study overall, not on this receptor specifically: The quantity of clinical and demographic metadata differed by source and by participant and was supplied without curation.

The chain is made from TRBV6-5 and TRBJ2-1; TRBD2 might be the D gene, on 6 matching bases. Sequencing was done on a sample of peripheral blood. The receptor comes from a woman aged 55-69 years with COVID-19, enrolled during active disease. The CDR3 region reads CASSLRDLDDNEQFF. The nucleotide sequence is TGTGCCAGCAGTCTCCGGGACTTAGACGACAATGAGCAGTTCTTC.